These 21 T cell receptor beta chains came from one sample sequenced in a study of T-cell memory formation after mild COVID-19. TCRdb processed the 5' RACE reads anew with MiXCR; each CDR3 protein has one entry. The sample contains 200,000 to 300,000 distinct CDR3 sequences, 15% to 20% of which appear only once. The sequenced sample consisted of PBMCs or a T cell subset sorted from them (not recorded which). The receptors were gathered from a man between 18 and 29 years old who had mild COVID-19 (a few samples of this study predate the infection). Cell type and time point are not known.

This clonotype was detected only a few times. The CDR3 loop reads CASSPTGMNEQYV. CDR3 nucleotide sequence: TGTGCCAGCAGCCCGACAGGGATGAACGAGCAGTACGTC. The chain uses TRBV5-5 and TRBJ2-7, with 7 bases fitting TRBD1. The ends lost 4 bases at V and 5 bases at J; junction bases unmatched: 6. The CDR3 sequence is 13 residues long. The germline CDR1 and CDR2 sequences are SGHKS and YYEKEE (reference sequence).

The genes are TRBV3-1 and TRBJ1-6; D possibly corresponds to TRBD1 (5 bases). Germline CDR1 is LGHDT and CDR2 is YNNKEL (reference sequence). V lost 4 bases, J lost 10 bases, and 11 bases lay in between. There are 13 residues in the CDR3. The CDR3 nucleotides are TGTGCCAGCAGCCCGGGGGGGGAGTCACCCCTCCACTTT. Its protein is CASSPGGESPLHF.

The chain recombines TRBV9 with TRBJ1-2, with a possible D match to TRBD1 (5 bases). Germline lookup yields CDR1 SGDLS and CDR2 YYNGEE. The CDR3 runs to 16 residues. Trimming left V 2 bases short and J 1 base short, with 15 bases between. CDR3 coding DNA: TGTGCCAGCAGCGTTAATGCAGGGAAGGGTAACTATGGCTACACCTTC. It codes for CASSVNAGKGNYGYTF.

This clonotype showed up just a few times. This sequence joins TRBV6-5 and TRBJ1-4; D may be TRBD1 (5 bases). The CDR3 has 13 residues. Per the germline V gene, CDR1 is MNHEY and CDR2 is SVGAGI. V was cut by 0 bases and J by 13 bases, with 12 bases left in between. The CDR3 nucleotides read TGTGCCAGCAGTTACTCGAATGGAGGGGCACTGTTTTTT. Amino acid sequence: CASSYSNGGALFF.

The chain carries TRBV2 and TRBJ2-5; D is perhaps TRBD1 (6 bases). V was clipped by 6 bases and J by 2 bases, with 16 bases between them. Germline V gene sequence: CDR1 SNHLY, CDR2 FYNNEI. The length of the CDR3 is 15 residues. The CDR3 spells CASREWRTEQETQYF. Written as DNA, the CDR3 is TGTGCCAGCAGAGAGTGGCGGACAGAACAAGAGACCCAGTACTTC.

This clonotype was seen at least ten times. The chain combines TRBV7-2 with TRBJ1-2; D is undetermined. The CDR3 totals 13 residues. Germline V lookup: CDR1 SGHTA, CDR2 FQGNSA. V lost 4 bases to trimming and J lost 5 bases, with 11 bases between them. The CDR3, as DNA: TGTGCCAGCAGCTCCGCAGGCGGGTATGGCTACACCTTC. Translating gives CASSSAGGYGYTF. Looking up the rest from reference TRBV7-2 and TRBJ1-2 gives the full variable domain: GAGVSQSPSNKVTEKGKDVELRCDPISGHTALYWYRQSLGQGLEFLIYFQGNSAPDKSGLPSDRFSAERTGGSVSTLTIQRTQQEDSAVYLCASSSAGGYGYTFGSGTRLTVV.

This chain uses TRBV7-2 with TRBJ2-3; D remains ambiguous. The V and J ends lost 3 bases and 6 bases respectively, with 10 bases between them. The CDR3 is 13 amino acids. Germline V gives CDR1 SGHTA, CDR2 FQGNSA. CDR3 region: CASSFGDSDTQYF. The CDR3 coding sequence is TGTGCCAGCAGCTTCGGCGATTCGGATACGCAGTATTTT.

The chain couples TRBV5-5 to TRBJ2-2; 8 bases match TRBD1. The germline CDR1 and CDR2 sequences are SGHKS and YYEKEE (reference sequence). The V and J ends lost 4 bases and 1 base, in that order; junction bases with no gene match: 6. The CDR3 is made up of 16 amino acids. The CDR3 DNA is TGTGCCAGCAGCGTGACCGGGACAGGGAACACCGGGGAGCTGTTTTTT. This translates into CASSVTGTGNTGELFF.

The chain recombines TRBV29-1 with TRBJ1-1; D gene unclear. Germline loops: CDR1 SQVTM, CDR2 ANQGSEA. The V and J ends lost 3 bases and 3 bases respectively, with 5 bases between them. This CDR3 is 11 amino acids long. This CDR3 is CSVDRYTEAFF. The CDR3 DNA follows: TGCAGCGTTGATCGGTACACTGAAGCTTTCTTT.

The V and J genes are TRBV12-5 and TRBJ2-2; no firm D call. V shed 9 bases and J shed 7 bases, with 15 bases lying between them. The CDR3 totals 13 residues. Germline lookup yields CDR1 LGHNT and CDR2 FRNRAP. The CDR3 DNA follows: TGTGCTAGCGAGGAAGGCTGGGACGGGGAGCTGTTTTTT. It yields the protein CASEEGWDGELFF.

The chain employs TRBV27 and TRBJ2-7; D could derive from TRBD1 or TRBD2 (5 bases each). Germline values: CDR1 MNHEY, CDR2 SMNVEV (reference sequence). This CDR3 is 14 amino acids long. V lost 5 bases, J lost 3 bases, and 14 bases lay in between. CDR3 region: CASSPSRTSYEQYF. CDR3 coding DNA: TGTGCCAGCAGTCCTAGCCGGACAAGCTACGAGCAGTACTTC.

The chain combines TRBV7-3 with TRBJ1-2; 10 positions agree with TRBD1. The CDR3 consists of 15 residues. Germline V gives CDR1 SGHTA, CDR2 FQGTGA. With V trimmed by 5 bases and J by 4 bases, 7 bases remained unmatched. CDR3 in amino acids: CASSPTGGAGYGYTF. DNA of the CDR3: TGTGCCAGCAGCCCGACAGGGGGCGCGGGCTATGGCTACACCTTC. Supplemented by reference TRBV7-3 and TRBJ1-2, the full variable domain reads GAGVSQTPSNKVTEKGKYVELRCDPISGHTALYWYRQSLGQGPEFLIYFQGTGAADDSGLPNDRFFAVRPEGSVSTLKIQRTERGDSAVYLCASSPTGGAGYGYTFGSGTRLTVV.

For the CDR3, the DNA is TGTGCCAGCAGTGAAGCTTTGGAAAATCAGCCCCAGCATTTT. Residues: CASSEALENQPQHF. The chain has TRBV2 and TRBJ1-5; D not resolved. V was clipped by 0 bases and J by 4 bases, with 7 bases between them. The CDR3 has 14 amino acids. CDR1 is SNHLY, CDR2 FYNNEI, per germline.

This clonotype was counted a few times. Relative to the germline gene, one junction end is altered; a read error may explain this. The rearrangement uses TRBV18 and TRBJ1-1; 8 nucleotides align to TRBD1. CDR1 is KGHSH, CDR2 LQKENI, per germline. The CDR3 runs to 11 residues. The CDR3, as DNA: TGTGCCAGCTCACCCTCGACAGGGGAAGTCTTT. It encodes CASSPSTGEVF.

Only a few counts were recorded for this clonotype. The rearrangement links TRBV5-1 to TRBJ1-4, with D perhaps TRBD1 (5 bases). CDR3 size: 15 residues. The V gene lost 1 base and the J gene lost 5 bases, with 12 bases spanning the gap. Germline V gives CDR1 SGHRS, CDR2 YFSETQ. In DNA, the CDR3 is TGCGCCAGCAGCTTGAGCGGGGGTTGGAATGAAAAACTGTTTTTT. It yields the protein CASSLSGGWNEKLFF. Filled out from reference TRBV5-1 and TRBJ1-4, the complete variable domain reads KAGVTQTPRYLIKTRGQQVTLSCSPISGHRSVSWYQQTPGQGLQFLFEYFSETQRNKGNFPGRFSGRQFSNSRSEMNVSTLELGDSALYLCASSLSGGWNEKLFFGSGTQLSVL.

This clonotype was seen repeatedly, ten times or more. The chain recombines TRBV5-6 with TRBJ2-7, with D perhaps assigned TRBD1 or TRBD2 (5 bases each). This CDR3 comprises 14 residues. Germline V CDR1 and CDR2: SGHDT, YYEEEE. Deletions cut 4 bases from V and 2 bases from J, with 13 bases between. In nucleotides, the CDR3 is TGTGCCAGCAGCGTTGGGGACGGACCCTACGAGCAGTACTTC. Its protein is CASSVGDGPYEQYF.

CDR3 nucleotides: TGCGCCAGCAGCTCGAGGACAGGGTCCGGAAACACCATATATTTT. It translates to CASSSRTGSGNTIYF. The chain carries TRBV5-1 and TRBJ1-3, with TRBD1 matching over 8 bases. With 3 bases clipped from V and 4 bases from J, the junction kept 6 bases outside the gene matches. The germline gives CDR1 SGHRS, CDR2 YFSETQ. The CDR3 length is 15 residues. Full variable domain (missing parts from reference TRBV5-1 and TRBJ1-3): KAGVTQTPRYLIKTRGQQVTLSCSPISGHRSVSWYQQTPGQGLQFLFEYFSETQRNKGNFPGRFSGRQFSNSRSEMNVSTLELGDSALYLCASSSRTGSGNTIYFGEGSWLTVV.

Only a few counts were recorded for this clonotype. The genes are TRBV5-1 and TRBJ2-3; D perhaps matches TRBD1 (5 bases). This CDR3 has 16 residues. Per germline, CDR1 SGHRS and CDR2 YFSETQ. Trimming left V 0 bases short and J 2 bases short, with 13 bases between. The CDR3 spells CASSLGSAGSTDTQYF. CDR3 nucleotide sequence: TGCGCCAGCAGCTTGGGCTCGGCAGGGTCCACAGATACGCAGTATTTT.

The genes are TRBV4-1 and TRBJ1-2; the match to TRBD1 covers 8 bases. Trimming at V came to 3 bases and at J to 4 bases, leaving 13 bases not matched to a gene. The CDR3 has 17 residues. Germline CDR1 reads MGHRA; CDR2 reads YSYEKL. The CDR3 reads CASSQEVQGGHFYGYTF. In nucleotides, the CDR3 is TGCGCCAGCAGCCAGGAGGTACAGGGGGGCCACTTCTATGGCTACACCTTC.

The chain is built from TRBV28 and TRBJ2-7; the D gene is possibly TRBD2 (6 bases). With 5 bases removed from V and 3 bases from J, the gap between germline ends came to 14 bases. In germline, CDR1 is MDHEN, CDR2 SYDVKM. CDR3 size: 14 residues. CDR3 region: CASSTEQGGYEQYV. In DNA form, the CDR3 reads TGTGCCAGCAGTACTGAGCAGGGAGGCTACGAGCAGTACGTC.

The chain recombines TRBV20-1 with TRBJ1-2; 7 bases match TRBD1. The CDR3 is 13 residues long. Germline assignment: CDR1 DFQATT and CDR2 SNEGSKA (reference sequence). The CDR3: CRGRDSHLYGYTF. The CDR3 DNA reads TGCAGGGGCCGGGACAGCCACCTCTATGGCTACACCTTC.